This T cell receptor beta chain emerged from a study of blood T cell repertoires in COVID-19. Study in general: Sites across the United States, Italy and Spain contributed samples from acute and convalescent COVID-19. Sample material is recorded as cDNA or gDNA derived from T cells, B-cell-depleted T cells, or PBMCs.

Germline lookup yields CDR1 MNHEY and CDR2 SVGAGI. There are 15 residues in the CDR3. V lost 4 bases to trimming and J lost 3 bases; unmatched junction nucleotides: 7. Seattle cases were enrolled at active infection and followed longitudinally. In the authors' methods: Amplification from reference gene primers served as the basis for estimated nucleated cell counts. The repertoire was sequenced with immunoSEQ multiplex PCR; TCRdb's copy has only in-frame clones and lacks some. The V and J calls and clone size were taken over from that table, and D and trimming were inferred from the DNA. The profile shows roughly 68,000 clones, 88% of them singletons.

This sequence originates from a woman aged 60-75 years with COVID-19, enrolled during active disease. Sequenced sample: peripheral blood. The chain is built from TRBV6-5 and TRBJ1-2; 8 bases are a match to TRBD1. CDR3 region: CASSSGQGPDYGYTF. In nucleotides, the CDR3 is TGTGCCAGCAGTTCAGGACAGGGTCCCGACTATGGCTACACCTTC.